This TCR beta chain was documented in a study of shared clonotypes between healthy human individuals. The CDR3 is made up of 14 amino acids. Germline assignment: CDR1 SGHAT and CDR2 FQNNGV. With 2 bases clipped from V and 8 bases from J, the junction kept 6 bases outside the gene matches. Clones were sequenced by immunoSEQ multiplex PCR, and TCRdb holds only the in-frame ones, with some missing. The table includes some 2,500,000 clones, about nine tenths detected once. The sample was naive CD4+ T cells from PBMCs. Subset meaning: CD45RA+ positively selected. The V and J genes are TRBV11-2 and TRBJ2-1; 7 positions match TRBD2. The sequence was obtained from a man aged 18 to 30 in good health. Some clones in this sample may be carry-over from other donors' samples. CDR3: CASSLIGGSHEQFF. The CDR3 DNA follows: TGTGCCAGCAGCTTAATCGGCGGGAGTCATGAGCAGTTCTTC.